This T cell receptor beta chain was profiled in a study of shared T cell receptors in the human thymus. The V and J ends lost 6 bases and 3 bases, in that order; junction bases with no gene match: 8. The germline V gene has CDR1 MNHEY and CDR2 SMNVEV (reference sequence). The CDR3 sequence is 14 residues long. Measured with immunoSEQ multiplex PCR; TCRdb has only the in-frame clones, and not every one. The repertoire has over 650,000 clones, around 87% of them found once; the top ten carry roughly 0.0094%. These same records also appear under a second study, on human thymus T cells. As that report states: Resections removed during corrective heart surgery provided the thymus tissue used.

J is TRBJ2-7 and V is TRBV27; 7 nucleotides match TRBD1. The source material was thymocytes. This receptor was taken from a boy under two years old with a congenital heart defect. The CDR3 protein is CASRGDRDHYEQYF. In DNA form, the CDR3 reads TGTGCCAGCAGGGGGGACAGAGACCACTACGAGCAGTACTTC.